This T cell receptor (beta chain) came from a study of CD8+CD57+ T cells in acquired aplastic anemia. Study context: CD4+ and CD8+ cells, once sorted, gave DNA averaging approximately 3 ug. Mean read depth for CD4+ cells from healthy donors was approximately 10 million.

This clonotype was recorded at least ten times. Its specificity is not known. Profiling of TCR beta VDJ combinations and CDR3 sequences used genomic DNA as template. TCRdb reprocessed the reads with MiXCR, giving one entry per CDR3 protein. Of about 200,000 distinct CDR3 sequences detected, 34% appear once; the ten largest clones hold roughly 1.1%. Notes on the study in general: A set of around 30 CD8+ CDR3 sequences was shared between patients and controls, and these sequences appeared highly expressed in patients. Statistical testing detected no significant gap in CD8+ Simpson's diversity between patients and controls.

In germline, CDR1 is SGHTA, CDR2 FQGNSA. V dropped 1 base and J dropped 6; count of bases not matched to a gene: 9. This CDR3 spans 15 amino acids. V is TRBV7-2 and J is TRBJ2-7; 7 bases agree with TRBD2. What was sequenced was sorted CD4+, CD8+, or CD8+CD57+ T cells (not recorded which) from PBMCs. This TCR derives from a human donor in good health, serving as a control. In DNA form, the CDR3 reads TGTGCCAGCAGCTTAGTGGGCGGAGCGGGACTCGAGCAGTACTTC. Amino acid sequence: CASSLVGGAGLEQYF.